A single sample is the source of the 15 T cell receptor beta chains below, sequenced in a study of T cell repertoires in cytomegalovirus infection. MiXCR was run by TCRdb on the reads, yielding one entry per CDR3 protein. Of around 340,000 distinct CDR3 sequences listed, roughly 29% are singletons. The antigens for these receptors are not known. The material was cultured PBMCs, obtained from culture after CMV antigen stimulation. These receptors originate from a human donor in good health (CMV status not recorded). Some clones in this sample may be carry-over from other donors' samples.

The V and J genes are TRBV29-1 and TRBJ2-1; 7 nucleotides line up with TRBD1. The trim removed 7 bases at V and 9 bases at J, leaving 12 bases unmatched. This CDR3 comprises 13 residues. The germline gives CDR1 SQVTM, CDR2 ANQGSEA. The CDR3 here is CSGGRTGGFEQFF. CDR3 nucleotides: TGCAGCGGCGGTAGGACAGGTGGTTTTGAGCAGTTCTTC.

The chain links TRBV28 to TRBJ2-1; maybe TRBD2 (6 bases). This CDR3 region has 13 residues. V dropped 4 bases and J dropped 7 bases, with 11 bases sitting between them. Germline lookup yields CDR1 MDHEN and CDR2 SYDVKM. As DNA, the CDR3 is TGTGCCAGCAGTTACTTCCGGGGGAATGAGCAGTTCTTC. Protein: CASSYFRGNEQFF.

The J gene is TRBJ1-4, the V gene TRBV7-8, with TRBD1 matching 7 bases. Unmatched junction bases numbered 16, after V lost 8 bases and J lost 7 bases. This CDR3 has 16 amino acids. In germline, CDR1 is SGHVS, CDR2 FQNEAQ. The CDR3, as DNA: TGTGCCAGCTTGGCCGGGACAGCCTACTTAAGTGAAAAACTGTTTTTT. It specifies CASLAGTAYLSEKLFF.

This sequence joins TRBV6-6 and TRBJ2-7; TRBD2 is a possible D gene (6 bases). CDR3 size: 15 residues. The V gene lost 0 bases and the J gene lost 3 bases, with 12 bases spanning the gap. Germline CDR1 is MNHNY and CDR2 is SVGAGI (reference sequence). The CDR3 DNA sequence: TGTGCCAGCAGTTACTCAGGGACTGAGGACTACGAGCAGTACTTC. This translates into CASSYSGTEDYEQYF.

This clonotype was found once. The chain combines TRBV7-9 with TRBJ1-2; a possible D gene is TRBD1 (6 bases). Germline V CDR1 and CDR2: SEHNR, FQNEAQ (reference sequence). CDR3 size: 15 residues. Trimming removed 4 bases from V and 3 bases from J, with 15 bases in between. For the CDR3, the DNA is TGTGCCAGCAGCTCGAACAGGGCAGGCGACTATGGCTACACCTTC. Translation: CASSSNRAGDYGYTF.

The chain has TRBV13 and TRBJ2-7, with 13 positions matching TRBD2. Trimming removed 8 bases from V and 6 bases from J; junction bases left unmatched: 1. Germline V gives CDR1 PRHDT, CDR2 FYEKMQ (reference sequence). This CDR3 comprises 12 residues. The CDR3 DNA reads TGTGCCAGCGGACTAGCGGGAGCCGAGCAGTACTTC. Amino acid sequence: CASGLAGAEQYF.

This clonotype was observed many times. This chain uses TRBV2 with TRBJ2-7; perhaps TRBD2 as D (6 bases). V was trimmed by 6 bases and J by 5 bases, leaving 17 bases between them. In germline, CDR1 is SNHLY, CDR2 FYNNEI. The CDR3 totals 14 residues. Here the CDR3 DNA reads TGTGCCAGCAGGGTGGGTCGGGGGAAGAACGAGCAGTACTTC. Protein: CASRVGRGKNEQYF.

This clonotype was detected a few times. The chain combines TRBV19 with TRBJ2-7; D perhaps matches TRBD2 (6 bases). Trimming took off 5 bases at V and 3 bases at J, with 23 bases between the two ends. The CDR3 runs to 17 residues. Germline-derived CDR1 and CDR2 are LNHDA and SQIVND (reference sequence). The CDR3 DNA is TGTGCCAGTAGTCTCGGTAGCGGTCCCCTTAGGGACTACGAGCAGTACTTC. Amino acid sequence: CASSLGSGPLRDYEQYF.

In the case of this clonotype: Mismatch with germline at one junction end may stem from a read error. The genes are TRBV7-8 and TRBJ2-2, with D possibly TRBD2 on 6 matching bases. The CDR3 loop spans 12 amino acids. CDR1 is SGHVS, CDR2 FQNEAQ, per germline. The CDR3 region has the DNA TGCGGAGGGGTGAAGGACACCGGGGAGCTGTTTTTT. This sequence encodes CGGVKDTGELFF.

This chain uses TRBV7-4 with TRBJ2-2; D gene uncertain. Germline V gives CDR1 SGHVT, CDR2 SQSDAQ. This CDR3 spans 15 amino acids. V shed 3 bases and J shed 5 bases, with 13 bases lying between them. CDR3 DNA sequence: TGTGCCAGCAGCTTGGCTTTCCGTGGAACCGGGGAGCTGTTTTTT. It codes for CASSLAFRGTGELFF.

The rearrangement uses TRBV7-2 and TRBJ1-2; D is possibly TRBD1 (5 bases). V gave up 3 bases and J gave up 0 bases, with 11 bases separating them. Germline values: CDR1 SGHTA, CDR2 FQGNSA. The CDR3 extends over 15 amino acids. DNA of the CDR3: TGTGCCAGCAGCTTTCAGGGATTTTCTAACTATGGCTACACCTTC. Its protein product is CASSFQGFSNYGYTF.

The chain is built from TRBV11-3 and TRBJ2-1; D ambiguous. Germline V gene data show CDR1 as SGHNT and CDR2 as YENEEA. The V gene lost 8 bases and the J gene lost 8 bases, with 16 bases spanning the gap. This CDR3 has 13 residues. For the CDR3, the DNA is TGTGCCAGCTCCATTAACCGTCGGGATGAGCAGTTCTTC. Translating it yields CASSINRRDEQFF.

In its sample, this clonotype was seen a few times. The V gene is TRBV7-2, the J gene TRBJ2-1; 9 nucleotides agree with TRBD2. Germline V gives CDR1 SGHTA, CDR2 FQGNSA. CDR3 length equals 14 residues. J was trimmed by 9 bases and V by 5 bases; bases with no gene match: 8. The CDR3 DNA follows: TGTGCCAGCAGCCCGAGAACTAGCGGGTTTGAGCAGTTCTTC. It is translated as CASSPRTSGFEQFF.

This clonotype showed up many times. V gene TRBV7-6 combines with J gene TRBJ1-5; a weak D match, TRBD1 (5 bases). CDR3 size: 14 residues. Germline V gene data show CDR1 as SGHVS and CDR2 as FNYEAQ. V was shortened by 5 bases and J by 3 bases, with 11 bases between the two germline ends. CDR3 residues: CASSQDSHNQPQHF. The DNA for the CDR3 is TGTGCCAGCAGCCAAGACAGCCACAATCAGCCCCAGCATTTT.

This clonotype occurred a few times. The chain carries TRBV12-3 or TRBV12-4 and TRBJ1-2; D remains ambiguous. This CDR3 has 14 residues. Trimming took 4 bases from V and 7 from J, leaving 16 bases between them. For the CDR3, the DNA is TGTGCCAGCAGTTCCCTCCGGGTTGAGGGTGGCTACACCTTC. Its protein product is CASSSLRVEGGYTF.